A selection of T cell receptor beta chains follows, all from one sample in a study of control samples from healthy donors and cancer patients. TCRdb's table, derived via immunoSEQ multiplex PCR, lists solely in-frame clones and lacks some. The table has 130,000 or so clones, roughly 89% seen once. The material sequenced was blood. Receptors were obtained from a man between 25 and 39 years old in good health. CDR3s include the opening cysteine and the closing phenylalanine or tryptophan. D genes are given only for firm matches. For some rows the clone size is stated as once, few or many, or as a class when expanded; others skip it.

abundance,d_gene,v_gene,j_gene,CDR3nt,CDR3aa
once,.,TRBV21-1,TRBJ2-7,TGTACTAACCGAGGGGGTTACGAGCAGTACTTC,CTNRGGYEQYF
.,TRBD2,TRBV2,TRBJ2-5,TGTGCCAGCAGTCTCGCGGGGGGGCAGGAGACCCAGTACTTC,CASSLAGGQETQYF
.,.,TRBV6-5,TRBJ1-5,TGTGCCAGCGGGGGGAATAAGTATCAGCCCCAGCATTTT,CASGGNKYQPQHF
.,.,TRBV12-5,TRBJ2-3,TGTGCTAGTGCCTTGGGAGGGGGGCCCCTCACAGATACGCAGTATTTT,CASALGGGPLTDTQYF
.,TRBD1,TRBV30,TRBJ1-5,TGTGCCTGGAGCACAGGGGGCGCGGGCTACTCTCAGCCCCAGCATTTT,CAWSTGGAGYSQPQHF
once,.,TRBV7-3,TRBJ1-1,TGTGCCAGCAGCTTGAACAGTGGGGGATACACTGAAGCTTTCTTT,CASSLNSGGYTEAFF
.,TRBD2,TRBV9,TRBJ2-3,TGTGCCAGCAGCCTCGCGGGACTAGTAACAGATACGCAGTATTTT,CASSLAGLVTDTQYF
.,TRBD1,TRBV11-3,TRBJ1-1,TGTGCCAGCAGCTCTACTAGCGGGACAGGGGGACGAATGAACACTGAAGCTTTCTTT,CASSSTSGTGGRMNTEAFF
.,.,TRBV6-2/TRBV6-3,TRBJ1-5,TGTGCCAGCAGTCCGGGGAGGGGAGGCCAGCCCCAGCATTTT,CASSPGRGGQPQHF
.,.,TRBV10-3,TRBJ2-3,TGTGCCATCAGTGATCGCCTTGGGACAGATACGCAGTATTTT,CAISDRLGTDTQYF
.,.,TRBV4-1,TRBJ1-2,TGCCCCAGCAGCCAAGGGTGGGGGGGACCGGGTGAAGGCTACACCTTC,CPSSQGWGGPGEGYTF